The table lists the clone carrying this T cell receptor (beta chain) with many counts. The data derive from a study of CD8+CD57+ T cells in acquired aplastic anemia. The CDR3 is 13 amino acids. Germline CDR1 reads GTSNPN; CDR2 reads SVGIG (reference sequence). V lost 0 bases and J lost 3, with 6 bases in between. CDR3 and TCR beta VDJ profiling relied on a genomic DNA template. TCRdb fed the reads into MiXCR, producing one record per CDR3 protein. This table has some 280,000 distinct CDR3 sequences, 56% appearing once. The sequenced sample consisted of sorted CD4+, CD8+, or CD8+CD57+ T cells (not recorded which) from PBMCs. The receptor comes from a human donor with severe aplastic anemia or a healthy control (not recorded which). This chain uses TRBV30 with TRBJ1-5; D call uncertain. CDR3 in DNA: TGTGCCTGGAGTGTAACTAACAATCAGCCCCAGCATTTT. Amino acid sequence: CAWSVTNNQPQHF.